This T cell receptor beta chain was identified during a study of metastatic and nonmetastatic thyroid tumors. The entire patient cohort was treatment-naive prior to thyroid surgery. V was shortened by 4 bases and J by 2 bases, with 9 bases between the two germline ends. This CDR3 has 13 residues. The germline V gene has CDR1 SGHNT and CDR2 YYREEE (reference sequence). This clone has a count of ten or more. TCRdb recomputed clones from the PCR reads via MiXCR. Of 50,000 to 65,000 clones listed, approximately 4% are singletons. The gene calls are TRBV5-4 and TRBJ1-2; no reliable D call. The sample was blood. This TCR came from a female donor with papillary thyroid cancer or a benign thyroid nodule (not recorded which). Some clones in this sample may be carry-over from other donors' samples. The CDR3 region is CASSQDGNYGYTF. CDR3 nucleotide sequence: TGTGCCAGCAGCCAAGACGGAAACTATGGCTACACCTTC.